This TCR beta chain originates from a study of T cell changes during pregnancy in multiple sclerosis. TCRdb's copy holds only in-frame clones and misses some; the assay was immunoSEQ multiplex PCR. The sample holds 70,000 to 95,000 clones, around 93% seen once. The CDR3 contains 13 residues. V shed 10 bases and J 4 bases; nucleotides not matched to a gene: 7. CDR1 MNHEY and CDR2 SVGAGI come from the germline V gene. The chain employs TRBV6-5 and TRBJ1-5; 7 nucleotides match TRBD1. The clonotype was recovered from a female donor in good health, enrolled as a control in a pregnancy study. Sequenced here: peripheral blood, sampled in the second trimester of pregnancy. CDR3 sequence: CATQTGANQPQHF. The CDR3 nucleotides are TGTGCCACCCAAACAGGGGCAAATCAGCCCCAGCATTTT.